The clone carrying this T cell receptor beta chain was seen many times. The data belong to a study of metastatic and nonmetastatic thyroid tumors. Trimming took 5 bases from V and 4 from J; bases not matched to a gene: 13. The germline V gene has CDR1 MNHNS and CDR2 SASEGT. This CDR3 comprises 17 residues. MiXCR re-clonotyped the PCR reads for TCRdb. The sample shows about 33,000 clones, 18% of them seen only once. None of the patients had undergone any treatment ahead of thyroid surgery. The receptor comes from a male donor with papillary thyroid cancer or a benign thyroid nodule (not recorded which). Some clones in this sample may be carry-over from other donors' samples. The specimen was blood. The J gene is TRBJ1-5, the V gene TRBV6-1; 8 nucleotides agree with TRBD1. The CDR3 nucleotides read TGTGCCAGCAGTTTTTCCGGACAGGGAGGGATGAATCAGCCCCAGCATTTT. Translated, it gives CASSFSGQGGMNQPQHF.